These 18 T cell receptor beta chains originate from one sample sequenced in a study of cytomegalovirus exposure and HLA in healthy donors. Generated by immunoSEQ multiplex PCR, the TCRdb table keeps only in-frame clones and is missing some. The data show some 110,000 clones, about 83% seen once. The material sequenced was PBMCs. The receptors derive from a man between 18 and 35 years old in good health and CMV-seronegative.

V gene TRBV25-1 combines with J gene TRBJ1-3; D ambiguous. CDR3 length: 17 residues. V gave up 5 bases and J gave up 2 bases, with 19 bases separating them. Germline lookup yields CDR1 MGHDK and CDR2 SYGVNS. CDR3 DNA sequence: TGTGCCAGCAGTTCACAAGGAGGAAGTTTAGCTGGAAACACCATATATTTT. Amino acids: CASSSQGGSLAGNTIYF.

This sequence joins TRBV11-2 and TRBJ2-4, with D possibly being TRBD1 (6 bases). Germline CDR1 reads SGHAT; CDR2 reads FQNNGV. The CDR3 is 13 residues long. The V end was cut by 0 bases, the J end by 6 bases, with 6 bases between. As DNA, the CDR3 is TGTGCCAGCAGCTTAGACAGGGGAAACATTCAGTACTTC. Protein: CASSLDRGNIQYF.

This clone has just one count. The V and J genes are TRBV30 and TRBJ2-1; 8 bases match TRBD2. The CDR3 has 15 amino acids. Germline CDR1 is GTSNPN and CDR2 is SVGIG (reference sequence). Trimming removed 2 bases from V and 10 bases from J; junction bases left unmatched: 13. CDR3 in amino acids: CAWSSRTSIRGEQFF. The CDR3 bases are TGTGCCTGGAGTTCCAGGACTAGCATTAGGGGGGAGCAGTTCTTC.

V and J are TRBV12-5 and TRBJ1-1; D call uncertain. The CDR3 spans 13 residues. Looked up from germline, CDR1 is LGHNT and CDR2 is FRNRAP. Between the trimmed V and J ends, which lost 7 bases and 8 bases, there was a span of 17 bases. CDR3 in amino acids: CASAPKEFGEAFF. CDR3 coding DNA: TGTGCTAGTGCTCCAAAGGAGTTCGGAGAAGCTTTCTTT.

V and J are TRBV10-1 and TRBJ2-3; the match to TRBD2 covers 10 bases. V trimming: 5 bases; J trimming: 5 bases; junction bases outside the gene matches: 16. This CDR3 is 18 amino acids long. Germline V gene lookup returns CDR1 WNHNN and CDR2 SYGVQD (reference sequence). CDR3 nucleotides: TGCGCCAGCAGTCCCATCAATCCGGGACTAGCGAATGAAGATACGCAGTATTTT. It translates to CASSPINPGLANEDTQYF.

This clone has just a few counts. This chain links TRBV5-8 with TRBJ2-2, with 8 bases identical to TRBD1. V lost 10 bases, J lost 1 base, and 6 bases stayed unmatched. In germline, CDR1 is SGHTS, CDR2 YDEGEE. The CDR3 loop spans 14 amino acids. CDR3: CAPRGTGNTGELFF. The CDR3 coding sequence is TGTGCCCCCCGTGGGACAGGGAACACCGGGGAGCTGTTTTTT. Supplemented by reference TRBV5-8 and TRBJ2-2, the full variable domain reads EAGVTQSPTHLIKTRGQQATLRCSPISGHTSVYWYQQALGLGLQFLLWYDEGEERNRGNFPPRFSGRQFPNYSSELNVNALELEDSALYLCAPRGTGNTGELFFGEGSRLTVL.

V gene TRBV27 combines with J gene TRBJ1-2; D ambiguous. Germline CDR1 reads MNHEY; CDR2 reads SMNVEV (reference sequence). The CDR3 has 15 amino acids. Trimming stripped 3 bases from V and 0 bases from J, with 11 bases between. This CDR3 is CASSFGVGANYGYTF. DNA for the CDR3: TGTGCCAGCAGTTTCGGGGTCGGGGCTAACTATGGCTACACCTTC.

The genes are TRBV30 and TRBJ2-7; D gene uncertain. From germline, CDR1 is GTSNPN and CDR2 SVGIG (reference sequence). The V and J ends lost 2 bases and 4 bases respectively, with 6 bases between them. The CDR3 contains 11 residues. As DNA, the CDR3 is TGTGCCTGGAGTTCCCAATACGAGCAGTACTTC. This codes for CAWSSQYEQYF.

The V call is TRBV4-1, the J call TRBJ2-5; maybe TRBD2 (6 bases). Germline CDR1 and CDR2: MGHRA and YSYEKL. This CDR3 region has 16 residues. With 4 bases removed from V and 4 bases from J, the gap between germline ends came to 19 bases. This CDR3 reads CASSPGTLSEVETQYF. The CDR3 bases are TGCGCCAGCAGCCCCGGGACTCTAAGTGAGGTAGAGACCCAGTACTTC.

The DNA of the CDR3 is TGTGCCAGTAGGGCCGTCAATGAGCAGTTCTTC. Translation: CASRAVNEQFF. The chain uses TRBV19 and TRBJ2-1, with D unresolved. V was clipped by 6 bases and J by 6 bases, with 6 bases between them. The CDR3 totals 11 residues. The germline V gene has CDR1 LNHDA and CDR2 SQIVND (reference sequence).

This clone was counted only a few times. The chain couples TRBV30 to TRBJ1-2, with D hard to call. Germline V gives CDR1 GTSNPN, CDR2 SVGIG (reference sequence). This CDR3 is 10 amino acids long. Trimming left V 1 base short and J 8 bases short, with 5 bases between. This CDR3 reads CAWSDPGYTF. CDR3 sequence (DNA): TGTGCCTGGAGTGATCCAGGCTACACCTTC.

The count of this clone is one. V and J are TRBV7-8 and TRBJ1-5; D gene uncertain. CDR3 size: 14 residues. Trimming shortened V by 3 bases and J by 3 bases, and 9 bases separated the two germline ends. Germline values: CDR1 SGHVS, CDR2 FQNEAQ. DNA for the CDR3: TGTGCCAGCAGCTTGCGGGCAGACAATCAGCCCCAGCATTTT. Residues: CASSLRADNQPQHF. Full variable domain (missing parts from reference TRBV7-8 and TRBJ1-5): GAGVSQSPRYKVAKRGQDVALRCDPISGHVSLFWYQQALGQGPEFLTYFQNEAQLDKSGLPSDRFFAERPEGSVSTLKIQRTQQEDSAVYLCASSLRADNQPQHFGDGTRLSIL.

V usage is TRBV7-9 and J usage is TRBJ2-7; 10 bases are shared with TRBD1. The germline gives CDR1 SEHNR, CDR2 FQNEAQ (reference sequence). This CDR3 is 13 amino acids long. Trimming took 9 bases from V and 3 from J; bases not matched to a gene: 5. Written as DNA, the CDR3 is TGTGCCAGTAAGACAGGGGGCAACTACGAGCAGTACTTC. This gives the protein CASKTGGNYEQYF.

The gene calls are TRBV2 and TRBJ1-2; no clear D gene. Per germline, CDR1 SNHLY and CDR2 FYNNEI. The CDR3 consists of 15 residues. Trimming stripped 4 bases from V and 2 bases from J, with 14 bases between. The CDR3 DNA follows: TGTGCCAGCAGTGTGGTTGAGAGATCGAACTATGGCTACACCTTC. Protein sequence: CASSVVERSNYGYTF.

This rearrangement joins TRBV21-1 to TRBJ1-5; the table's D call, TRBD1, has no DNA check behind it. TRBV21-1 represents a pseudogene. The CDR3 length is 17 residues. The CDR3 loop reads CASSHWDRGHFNQPQHF. In DNA form, the CDR3 reads TGTGCCAGCAGCCACTGGGACAGGGGGCATTTCAATCAGCCCCAGCATTTT.

This rearrangement joins TRBV4-2 to TRBJ2-7, with TRBD1 identical over 9 bases. V dropped 2 bases and J dropped 7; count of bases not matched to a gene: 15. Germline V CDR1 and CDR2: LGHNA, YNFKEQ. The CDR3 runs 17 residues. This CDR3 reads CASSQLTGGLISTEQYF. CDR3 nucleotide sequence: TGTGCCAGCAGCCAATTAACAGGGGGCCTGATTTCGACGGAGCAGTACTTC.

This CDR3 is CASSAPQGNYEQYF. Written as DNA, the CDR3 is TGTGCCAGTAGTGCCCCCCAGGGTAACTACGAGCAGTACTTC. The rearrangement joins TRBV19 to TRBJ2-7, with D tentatively TRBD1 (5 bases). Trimming cost V 5 bases and J 3 bases, with 14 bases left between them. The CDR3 has 14 amino acids. CDR1 and CDR2 from the germline V gene are LNHDA and SQIVND (reference sequence).

The V and J genes are TRBV5-1 and TRBJ1-2, with 9 bases aligning to TRBD1. With 4 bases clipped from V and 5 bases from J, the junction kept 15 bases outside the gene matches. Germline lookup yields CDR1 SGHRS and CDR2 YFSETQ. This CDR3 region has 17 residues. CDR3 residues: CASSLTTGGALPYGYTF. The DNA of the CDR3 is TGCGCCAGCAGCCTAACGACAGGGGGTGCCTTACCTTATGGCTACACCTTC.